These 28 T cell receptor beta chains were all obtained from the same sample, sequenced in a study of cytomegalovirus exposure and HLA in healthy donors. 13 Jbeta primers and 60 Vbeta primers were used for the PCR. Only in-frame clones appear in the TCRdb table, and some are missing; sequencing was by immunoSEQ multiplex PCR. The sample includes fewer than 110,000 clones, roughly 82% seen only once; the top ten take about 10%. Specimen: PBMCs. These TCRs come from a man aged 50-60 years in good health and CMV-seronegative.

CDR3 sequence reads: CASSLDGNYGYTF. CDR3 sequence (DNA): TGTGCCAGCAGCTTGGACGGGAACTATGGCTACACCTTC. The rearrangement joins TRBV5-4 to TRBJ1-2; D is ambiguous. Looked up from germline, CDR1 is SGHNT and CDR2 is YYREEE (reference sequence). V was clipped by 0 bases and J by 2 bases, with 5 bases between them. CDR3 length: 13 residues.

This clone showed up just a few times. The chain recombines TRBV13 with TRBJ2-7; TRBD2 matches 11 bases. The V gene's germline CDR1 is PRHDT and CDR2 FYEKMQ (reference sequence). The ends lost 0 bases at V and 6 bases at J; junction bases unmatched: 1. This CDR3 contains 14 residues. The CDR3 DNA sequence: TGTGCCAGCAGCTTAGGCGGGACTAGCGGCGAGCAGTACTTC. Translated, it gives CASSLGGTSGEQYF.

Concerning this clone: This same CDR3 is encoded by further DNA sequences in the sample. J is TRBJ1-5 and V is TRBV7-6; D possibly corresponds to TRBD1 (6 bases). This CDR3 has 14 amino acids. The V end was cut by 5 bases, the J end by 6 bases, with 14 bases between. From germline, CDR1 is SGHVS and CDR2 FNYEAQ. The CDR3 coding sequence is TGTGCCAGCAGCCCTACAGGGAGAGGTCAGCCCCAGCATTTT. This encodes CASSPTGRGQPQHF.

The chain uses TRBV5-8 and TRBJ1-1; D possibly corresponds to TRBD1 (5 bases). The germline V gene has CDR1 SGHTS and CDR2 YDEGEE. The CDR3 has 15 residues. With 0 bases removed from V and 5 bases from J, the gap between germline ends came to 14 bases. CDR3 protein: CASSLDEGTVTEAFF. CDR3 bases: TGTGCCAGCAGCTTGGACGAGGGGACTGTGACTGAAGCTTTCTTT.

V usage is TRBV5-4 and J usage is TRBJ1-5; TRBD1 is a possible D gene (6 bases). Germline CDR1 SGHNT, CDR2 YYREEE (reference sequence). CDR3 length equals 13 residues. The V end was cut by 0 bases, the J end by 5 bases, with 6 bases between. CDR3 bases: TGTGCCAGCAGCTTGGGGACAGATCAGCCCCAGCATTTT. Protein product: CASSLGTDQPQHF.

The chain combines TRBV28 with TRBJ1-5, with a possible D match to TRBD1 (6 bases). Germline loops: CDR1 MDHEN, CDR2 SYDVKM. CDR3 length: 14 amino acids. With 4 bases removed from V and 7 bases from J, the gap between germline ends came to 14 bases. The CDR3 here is CASSYGGRGQPQHF. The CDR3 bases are TGTGCCAGCAGTTACGGGGGGCGCGGACAGCCCCAGCATTTT.

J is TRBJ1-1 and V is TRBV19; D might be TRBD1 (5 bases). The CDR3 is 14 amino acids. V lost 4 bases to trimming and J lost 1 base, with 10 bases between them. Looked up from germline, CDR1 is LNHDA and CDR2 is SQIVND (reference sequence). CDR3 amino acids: CASSKSGQNTEAFF. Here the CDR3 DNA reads TGTGCCAGTAGTAAGTCCGGACAGAACACTGAAGCTTTCTTT.

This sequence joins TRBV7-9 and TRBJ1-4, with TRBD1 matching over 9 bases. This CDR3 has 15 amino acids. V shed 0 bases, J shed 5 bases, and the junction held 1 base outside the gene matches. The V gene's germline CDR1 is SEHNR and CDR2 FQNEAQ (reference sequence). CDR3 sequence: CASSLAGTGNEKLFF. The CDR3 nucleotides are TGTGCCAGCAGCTTAGCGGGGACAGGGAATGAAAAACTGTTTTTT. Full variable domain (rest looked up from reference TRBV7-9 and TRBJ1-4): DTGVSQNPRHKITKRGQNVTFRCDPISEHNRLYWYRQTLGQGPEFLTYFQNEAQLEKSRLLSDRFSAERPKGSFSTLEIQRTEQGDSAMYLCASSLAGTGNEKLFFGSGTQLSVL.

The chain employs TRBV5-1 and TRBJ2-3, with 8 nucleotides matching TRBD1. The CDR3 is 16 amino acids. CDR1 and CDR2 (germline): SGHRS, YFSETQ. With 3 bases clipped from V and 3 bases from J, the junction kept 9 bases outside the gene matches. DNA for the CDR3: TGCGCCAGCAGCTCCGGCAGGGGGCTTGAAACAGATACGCAGTATTTT. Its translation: CASSSGRGLETDTQYF.

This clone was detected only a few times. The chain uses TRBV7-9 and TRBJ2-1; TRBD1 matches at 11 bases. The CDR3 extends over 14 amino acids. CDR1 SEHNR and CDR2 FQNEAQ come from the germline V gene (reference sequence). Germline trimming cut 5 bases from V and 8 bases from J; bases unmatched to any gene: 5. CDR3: CASSTRTGGDEQFF. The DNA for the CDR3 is TGTGCCAGCAGCACCCGGACAGGGGGCGATGAGCAGTTCTTC.

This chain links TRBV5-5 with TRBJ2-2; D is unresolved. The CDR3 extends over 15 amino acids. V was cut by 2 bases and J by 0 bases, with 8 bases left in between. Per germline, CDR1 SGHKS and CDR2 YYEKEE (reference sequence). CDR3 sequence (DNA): TGTGCCAGCAGCTTCGGAACAGCGAACACCGGGGAGCTGTTTTTT. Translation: CASSFGTANTGELFF.

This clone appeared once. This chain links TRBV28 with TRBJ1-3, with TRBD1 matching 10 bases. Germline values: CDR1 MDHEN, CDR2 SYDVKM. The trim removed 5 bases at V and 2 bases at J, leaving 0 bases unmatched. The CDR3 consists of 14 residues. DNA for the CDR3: TGTGCCAGCAGTGGACAGGGGGCTGGAAACACCATATATTTT. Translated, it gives CASSGQGAGNTIYF.

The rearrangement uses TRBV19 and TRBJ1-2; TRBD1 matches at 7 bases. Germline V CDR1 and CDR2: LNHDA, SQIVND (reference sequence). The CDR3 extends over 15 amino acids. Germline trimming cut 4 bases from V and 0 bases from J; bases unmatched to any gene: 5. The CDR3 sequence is CASSTGTAANYGYTF. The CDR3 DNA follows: TGTGCCAGTAGTACCGGGACAGCCGCTAACTATGGCTACACCTTC.

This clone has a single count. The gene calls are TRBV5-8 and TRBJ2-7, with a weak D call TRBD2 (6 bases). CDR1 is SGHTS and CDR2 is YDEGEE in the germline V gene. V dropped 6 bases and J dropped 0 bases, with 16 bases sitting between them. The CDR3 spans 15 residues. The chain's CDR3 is CASTRAGDFSYEQYF. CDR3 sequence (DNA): TGTGCCAGCACCAGAGCGGGTGACTTCTCCTACGAGCAGTACTTC. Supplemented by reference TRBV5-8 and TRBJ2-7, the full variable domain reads EAGVTQSPTHLIKTRGQQATLRCSPISGHTSVYWYQQALGLGLQFLLWYDEGEERNRGNFPPRFSGRQFPNYSSELNVNALELEDSALYLCASTRAGDFSYEQYFGPGTRLTVT.

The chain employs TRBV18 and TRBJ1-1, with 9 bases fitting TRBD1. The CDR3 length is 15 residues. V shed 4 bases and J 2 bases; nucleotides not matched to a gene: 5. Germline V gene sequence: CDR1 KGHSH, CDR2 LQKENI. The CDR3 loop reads CASSLRTGANTEAFF. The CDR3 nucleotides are TGTGCCAGCTCACTGAGGACAGGGGCTAACACTGAAGCTTTCTTT.

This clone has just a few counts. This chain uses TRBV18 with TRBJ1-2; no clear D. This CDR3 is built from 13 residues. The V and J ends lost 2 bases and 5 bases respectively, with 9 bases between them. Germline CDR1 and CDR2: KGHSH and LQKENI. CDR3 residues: CASSPSGDYGYTF. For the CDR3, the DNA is TGTGCCAGCTCACCATCGGGAGATTATGGCTACACCTTC.

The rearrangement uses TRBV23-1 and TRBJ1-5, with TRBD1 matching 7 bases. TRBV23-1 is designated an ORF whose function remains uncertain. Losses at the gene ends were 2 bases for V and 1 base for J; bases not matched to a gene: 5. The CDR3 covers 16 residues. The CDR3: CASSQMDRRSNQPQHF. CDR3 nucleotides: TGCGCCAGCAGTCAAATGGACAGGAGGAGCAATCAGCCCCAGCATTTT.

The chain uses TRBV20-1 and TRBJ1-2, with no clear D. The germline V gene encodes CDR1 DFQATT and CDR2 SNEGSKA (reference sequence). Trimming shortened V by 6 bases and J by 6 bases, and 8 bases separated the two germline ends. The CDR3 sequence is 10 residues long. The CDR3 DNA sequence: TGCAGTGCCCCCCGAGATGGCTACACCTTC. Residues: CSAPRDGYTF.

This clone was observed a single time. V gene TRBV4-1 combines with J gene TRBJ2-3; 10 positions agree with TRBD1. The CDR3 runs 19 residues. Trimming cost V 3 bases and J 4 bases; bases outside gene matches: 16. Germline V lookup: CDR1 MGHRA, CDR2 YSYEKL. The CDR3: CASSQAPPPGTGDSDTQYF. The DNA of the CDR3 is TGCGCCAGCAGCCAGGCCCCCCCTCCCGGGACAGGGGATTCAGATACGCAGTATTTT.

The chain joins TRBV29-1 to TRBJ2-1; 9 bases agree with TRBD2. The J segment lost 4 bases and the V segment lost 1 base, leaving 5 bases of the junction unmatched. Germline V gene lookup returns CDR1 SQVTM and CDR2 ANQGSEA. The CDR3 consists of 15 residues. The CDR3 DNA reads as TGCAGCGTTGAAGTAGGGACTAGCAGATACAATGAGCAGTTCTTC. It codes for CSVEVGTSRYNEQFF.

This CDR3 is CASSTGTGLSPLHF. The DNA of the CDR3 is TGTGCCAGCAGCACCGGGACAGGGTTGTCACCCCTCCACTTT. V gene TRBV2 combines with J gene TRBJ1-6; 9 bases fit TRBD1. The germline CDR1 and CDR2 sequences are SNHLY and FYNNEI. Unmatched junction bases numbered 7, after V lost 6 bases and J lost 10 bases. This CDR3 spans 14 amino acids. The entire variable domain, with the rest obtained from reference TRBV2 and TRBJ1-6, is as follows: EPEVTQTPSHQVTQMGQEVILRCVPISNHLYFYWYRQILGQKVEFLVSFYNNEISEKSEIFDDQFSVERPDGSNFTLKIRSTKLEDSAMYFCASSTGTGLSPLHFGNGTRLTVT.

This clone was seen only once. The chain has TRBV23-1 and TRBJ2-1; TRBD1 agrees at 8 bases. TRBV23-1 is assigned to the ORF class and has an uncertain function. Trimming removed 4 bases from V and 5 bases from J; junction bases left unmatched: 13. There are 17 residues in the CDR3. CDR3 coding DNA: TGCGCCAGCAGTCTGTACCCCAGGACAGGGCGGCACAATGAGCAGTTCTTC. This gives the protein CASSLYPRTGRHNEQFF.

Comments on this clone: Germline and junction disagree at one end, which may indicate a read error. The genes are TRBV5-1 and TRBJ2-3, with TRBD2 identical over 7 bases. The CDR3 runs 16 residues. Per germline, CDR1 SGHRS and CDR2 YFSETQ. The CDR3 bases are TGCGCCAGCAGCTTGAAAGCGGGATTTTCCTCAGATGCGCAGTATTTT. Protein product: CASSLKAGFSSDAQYF.

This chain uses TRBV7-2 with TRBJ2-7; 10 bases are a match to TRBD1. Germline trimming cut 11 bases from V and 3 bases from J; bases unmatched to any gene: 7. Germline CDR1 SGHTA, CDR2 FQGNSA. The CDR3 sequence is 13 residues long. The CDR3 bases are TGTGCCTCCGCGGGACAGGGGAACTACGAGCAGTACTTC. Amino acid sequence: CASAGQGNYEQYF.

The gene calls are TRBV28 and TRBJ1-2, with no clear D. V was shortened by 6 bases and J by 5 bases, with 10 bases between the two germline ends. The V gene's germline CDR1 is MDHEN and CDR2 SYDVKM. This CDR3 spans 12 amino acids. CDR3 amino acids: CASRSRNYGYTF. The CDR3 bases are TGTGCCAGCAGATCGCGAAATTATGGCTACACCTTC.

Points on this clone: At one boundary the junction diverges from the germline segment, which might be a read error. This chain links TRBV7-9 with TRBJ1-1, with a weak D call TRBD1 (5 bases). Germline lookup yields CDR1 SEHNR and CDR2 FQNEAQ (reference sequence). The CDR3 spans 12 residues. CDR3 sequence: CSSSPGYTEAFF. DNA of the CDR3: TGTTCCAGCAGCCCAGGGTACACTGAAGCTTTCTTT. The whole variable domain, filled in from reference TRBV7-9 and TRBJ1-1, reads DTGVSQNPRHKITKRGQNVTFRCDPISEHNRLYWYRQTLGQGPEFLTYFQNEAQLEKSRLLSDRFSAERPKGSFSTLEIQRTEQGDSAMYLCSSSPGYTEAFFGQGTRLTVV.

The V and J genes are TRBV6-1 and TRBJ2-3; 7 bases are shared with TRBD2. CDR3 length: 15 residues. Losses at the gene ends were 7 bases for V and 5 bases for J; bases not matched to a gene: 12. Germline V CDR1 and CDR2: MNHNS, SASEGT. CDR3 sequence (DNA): TGTGCCAGCAAGGCCTCCGGGGGGTGGAGAGATACGCAGTATTTT. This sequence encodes CASKASGGWRDTQYF.

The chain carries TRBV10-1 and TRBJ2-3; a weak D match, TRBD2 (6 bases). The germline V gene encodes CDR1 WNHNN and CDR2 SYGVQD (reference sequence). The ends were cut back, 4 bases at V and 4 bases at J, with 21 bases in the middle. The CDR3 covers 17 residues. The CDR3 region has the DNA TGCGCCAGCAGTGGAGGGTTGAATCTAGCGTTCGCAGATACGCAGTATTTT. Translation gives CASSGGLNLAFADTQYF.